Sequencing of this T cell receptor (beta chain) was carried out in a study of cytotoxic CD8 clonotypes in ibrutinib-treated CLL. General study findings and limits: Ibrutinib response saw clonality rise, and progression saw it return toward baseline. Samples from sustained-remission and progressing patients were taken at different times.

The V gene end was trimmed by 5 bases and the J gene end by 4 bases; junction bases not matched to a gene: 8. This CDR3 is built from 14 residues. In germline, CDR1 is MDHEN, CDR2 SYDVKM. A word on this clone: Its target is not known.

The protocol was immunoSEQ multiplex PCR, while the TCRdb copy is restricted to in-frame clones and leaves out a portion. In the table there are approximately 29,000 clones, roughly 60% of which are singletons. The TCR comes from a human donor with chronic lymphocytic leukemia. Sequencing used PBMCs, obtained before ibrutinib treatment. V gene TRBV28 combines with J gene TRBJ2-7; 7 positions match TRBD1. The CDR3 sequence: CASSPGQVRYEQYF. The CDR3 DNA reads TGTGCCAGCAGTCCCGGACAGGTGAGGTACGAGCAGTACTTC.